This is a list of T cell receptor beta chains from one sample in a study of metastatic and nonmetastatic thyroid tumors. TCRdb reassembled clones from the PCR reads with MiXCR. The profile shows more than 9,500 clones, approximately 30% of them singletons. Sequencing input: adjacent normal tissue. The receptors shown here come from a male donor with papillary thyroid cancer or a benign thyroid nodule (not recorded which). Some clones in this sample may be carry-over from other donors' samples. CDR3s include the opening cysteine and the closing phenylalanine or tryptophan. The D gene is left open where the match is weak. Rows may omit the clone size; those that give it use once, few, many or a size class.

d_call j_call clone_size v_call cdr3_nt cdr3_aa
TRBD2 TRBJ2-3 once TRBV5-4 TGTGCCAGCAGCTTTCGACTAGCGGGGGGGAGGAGCACAGATACGCAGTATTTT CASSFRLAGGRSTDTQYF
NA TRBJ2-5 few TRBV7-2 TGTGCCAGCAGCTTAGAGTACTTGCGGCAAGAGACCCAGTACTTC CASSLEYLRQETQYF
NA TRBJ2-1 few TRBV6-4 NA CASSTSTYNEQFF
NA TRBJ2-3 NA TRBV28 TGTGCCAGCAGGGGTTTCACAGATACGCAGTATTTT CASRGFTDTQYF
NA TRBJ2-1 few TRBV11-2 TGTGCCAGCAGCCAACAGGAGCAGGCCTACAATGAGCAGTTCTTC CASSQQEQAYNEQFF
NA TRBJ1-1 NA TRBV30 TGTGCCTGGACCTCAACCCTTCCTAACACTGAAGCTTTCTTT CAWTSTLPNTEAFF
NA TRBJ2-1 medium-sized TRBV20-1 TGCAGTGCCGTTATAGCGTCGCCCCGCTCCTACAATGAGCAGTTCTTC CSAVIASPRSYNEQFF
TRBD1 TRBJ1-1 NA TRBV5-1 TGCGCCAGCAGTTTTCAGGGGGCGAACACTGAAGCTTTCTTT CASSFQGANTEAFF
TRBD1 TRBJ1-4 many TRBV7-8 TGTGCCAGCAGTTCGACTTCCGGGACAGGAGGGGAAAAACTGTTTTTT CASSSTSGTGGEKLFF
NA TRBJ2-1 medium-sized TRBV7-8 TGTGCCAGCAGCCGAGACATCTTAGCGGAGGTGGGATACAATGAGCAGTTCTTC CASSRDILAEVGYNEQFF
NA TRBJ2-3 NA TRBV25-1 TGTGCCAGCAGGGACATCACAGATACGCAGTATTTT CASRDITDTQYF
NA TRBJ1-5 NA TRBV30 TGTGCCTGGAGTTACTCTGGGCCCCAGCATTTT CAWSYSGPQHF
NA TRBJ2-3 few TRBV28 TGTGCCAGCCTTTTTCAATTCACAGATACGCAGTATTTT CASLFQFTDTQYF
NA TRBJ2-1 medium-sized TRBV12-3/TRBV12-4 TGTGCCAGCAGTTTAAAAGGGGTTTTCGATGAGCAGTTCTTC CASSLKGVFDEQFF
NA TRBJ1-2 medium-sized TRBV20-1 TGCAGTGCTAGAGATCCGAACTCCCTATATGGCTATGGCTACACCTTC CSARDPNSLYGYGYTF
TRBD1 TRBJ1-1 few TRBV28 TGTGCCAGCACCGCACCAGGGGGCAAGGCGGACACTGAAGCTTTCTTT CASTAPGGKADTEAFF